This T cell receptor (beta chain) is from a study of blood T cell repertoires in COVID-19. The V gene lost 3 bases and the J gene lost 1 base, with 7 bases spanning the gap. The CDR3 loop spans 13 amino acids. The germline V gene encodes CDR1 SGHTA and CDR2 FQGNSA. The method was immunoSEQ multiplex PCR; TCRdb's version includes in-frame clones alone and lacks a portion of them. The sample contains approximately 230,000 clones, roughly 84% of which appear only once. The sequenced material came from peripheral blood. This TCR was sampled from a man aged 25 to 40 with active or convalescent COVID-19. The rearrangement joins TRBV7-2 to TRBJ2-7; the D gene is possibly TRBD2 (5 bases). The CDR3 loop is CASSFRGSYEQYF. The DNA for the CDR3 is TGTGCCAGCAGCTTCCGGGGTTCCTACGAGCAGTACTTC.